Sequencing of this T cell receptor (beta chain) was carried out in a study of blood T cell repertoires in COVID-19. Study context: T cells, B-cell-depleted T cells, or PBMCs provided the cDNA or gDNA that served as material.

For recovered donors of Cohort 3, there were two negative PCRs, clearance, or symptom resolution. Germline V gene sequence: CDR1 SGDLS, CDR2 YYNGEE. The CDR3 is 14 amino acids. Trimming cost V 4 bases and J 9 bases, with 19 bases left between them. TCRdb keeps only in-frame clones here, not all; method: immunoSEQ multiplex PCR. The sample contains around 310,000 clones, roughly 90% of which appear only once. The specimen sequenced was PBMCs or T cells enriched from blood (not recorded which). The rearrangement uses TRBV9 and TRBJ1-2, with D possibly TRBD1 on 6 matching bases. The receptor's source is a woman aged 25 to 39 who had recovered from COVID-19. This CDR3 is CASSPRVTGFSYTF. CDR3 sequence (DNA): TGTGCCAGCAGCCCACGGGTAACAGGGTTCAGCTACACCTTC. The whole variable domain, filled in from reference TRBV9 and TRBJ1-2, reads DSGVTQTPKHLITATGQRVTLRCSPRSGDLSVYWYQQSLDQGLQFLIQYYNGEERAKGNILERFSAQQFPDLHSELNLSSLELGDSALYFCASSPRVTGFSYTFGSGTRLTVV.